Here is one T cell receptor (beta chain) with its context. Its cognate antigen is unknown. This CDR3 has 14 amino acids. The germline V and J ends were trimmed by 4 bases and 7 bases, with 12 bases remaining between them. Germline V gene lookup returns CDR1 SGDLS and CDR2 YYNGEE. The data originate from a study of cytomegalovirus exposure and HLA in healthy donors. Study-wide findings and caveats: Earlier results showed most TCR beta V segments being productive about 87% or about 30% of the time. Sequencing likely produced, as an artifact, a cluster of highly shared sequence variants. Specificity of a few CMV-associated chains for CMV antigens was verified in vitro. Relative to equally common others, HLA-associated TCR beta chains showed greater clonal expansion in a later analysis.

Researchers ran the PCR with 60 Vbeta and 13 Jbeta primers. TCRdb's copy holds only in-frame clones and misses some; the assay was immunoSEQ multiplex PCR. The data hold 130,000 to 150,000 clones, with around three quarters observed a single time. The rearrangement links TRBV9 to TRBJ1-6, with D unresolved. Sequenced sample: PBMCs. This TCR was sampled from a woman aged 40-49 years in good health and CMV-seropositive. Here the CDR3 DNA reads TGTGCCAGCAGCTCAGCGGGAGAAAATTCACCCCTCCACTTT. Translation: CASSSAGENSPLHF.